The 27 T cell receptor beta chains presented below share a single source sample, sequenced in a study of blood T cells in healthy people across ages. For the second PCR, which ran for 7 to 11 cycles, a sample-barcoded 5' primer and a J-beta primer mix were used. TCRdb fed the 5' RACE reads into MiXCR, producing one record per CDR3 protein. The table includes about 640,000 distinct CDR3 sequences, around three fifths detected once. Sample: blood. These receptors came from a man aged 55-75 years in good health.

The chain has TRBV10-3 and TRBJ2-1; the D gene is possibly TRBD2 (5 bases). V was shortened by 6 bases and J by 6 bases, with 9 bases between the two germline ends. The CDR3 length is 12 residues. Germline V gene lookup returns CDR1 ENHRY and CDR2 SYGVKD. In nucleotides, the CDR3 is TGTGCCATCAGGCCCGAGGGCAATGAGCAGTTCTTC. This encodes CAIRPEGNEQFF.

CDR3 sequence (DNA): TGTGCCAGCAGTTACCCACCGGGACAGGGGAACAATGAGCAGTTCTTC. Translated, it gives CASSYPPGQGNNEQFF. V gene TRBV6-7 combines with J gene TRBJ2-1; TRBD1 matches 10 bases. TRBV6-7 is recorded as an ORF, its role being uncertain. Trimming removed 2 bases from V and 5 bases from J; junction bases left unmatched: 6. This CDR3 is built from 16 residues.

This clonotype was seen repeatedly, ten times or more. The chain uses TRBV7-2 and TRBJ2-1; TRBD2 matches at 10 bases. This CDR3 comprises 15 residues. Looked up from germline, CDR1 is SGHTA and CDR2 is FQGNSA. V shed 5 bases and J 5 bases; nucleotides not matched to a gene: 6. The CDR3 bases are TGTGCCAGCAGCCCGCGGACTAGCGGCAACAATGAGCAGTTCTTC. Translating gives CASSPRTSGNNEQFF.

This chain joins TRBV20-1 and TRBJ2-5; 7 bases are shared with TRBD2. The CDR3 is 15 amino acids. The V gene's germline CDR1 is DFQATT and CDR2 SNEGSKA (reference sequence). The V segment lost 2 bases and the J segment 1 base; nucleotides outside the gene matches: 7. In DNA form, the CDR3 reads TGCAGTGCTAGAACAATCCAGCGGGGCCAAGAGACCCAGTACTTC. Translation gives CSARTIQRGQETQYF.

The V and J genes are TRBV12-3 or TRBV12-4 and TRBJ2-1; TRBD2 is a possible D gene (6 bases). V shed 5 bases and J shed 6 bases, with 11 bases lying between them. The CDR3 extends over 13 amino acids. CDR3 residues: CASSEERVNEQFF. CDR3 sequence (DNA): TGTGCCAGCAGTGAGGAGCGGGTCAATGAGCAGTTCTTC.

The chain combines TRBV19 with TRBJ2-4, with D possibly called TRBD1 or TRBD2 (6 bases each). The V gene's germline CDR1 is LNHDA and CDR2 SQIVND (reference sequence). The V gene lost 7 bases and the J gene lost 7 bases, with 17 bases spanning the gap. The length of the CDR3 is 14 residues. The CDR3: CASTTDTGRNIQYF. The CDR3 DNA follows: TGTGCCAGTACCACTGACACAGGGAGGAACATTCAGTACTTC.

This clonotype occurred a few times. This rearrangement joins TRBV7-2 to TRBJ1-4, with D uncertain. CDR1 SGHTA and CDR2 FQGNSA come from the germline V gene. The CDR3 spans 16 residues. The V end was cut by 1 base, the J end by 8 bases, with 17 bases between. The CDR3 bases are TGTGCCAGCAGCTTAGGCATTGGTACCCCCTGGGAAAAACTGTTTTTT. Protein product: CASSLGIGTPWEKLFF.

V is TRBV20-1 and J is TRBJ2-1; weak D call: TRBD2 (7 bases). Germline CDR1 DFQATT, CDR2 SNEGSKA (reference sequence). The V gene lost 5 bases and the J gene lost 2 bases, with 16 bases spanning the gap. The CDR3 has 15 amino acids. CDR3 protein: CSASRGGGAYNEQFF. CDR3 sequence (DNA): TGCAGTGCTTCCAGGGGTGGGGGGGCCTACAATGAGCAGTTCTTC.

This chain joins TRBV21-1 and TRBJ2-5; TRBD2 is the table's D call and was not checked against the DNA. TRBV21-1 is assigned pseudogene status. CDR3 length equals 15 residues. CDR3: CDSSRSGGRQETQYF. The CDR3 DNA follows: TGTGACAGCAGCCGCTCAGGCGGGAGACAAGAGACCCAGTACTTC.

The chain combines TRBV4-1 with TRBJ1-5, with D perhaps matching TRBD1 (5 bases). CDR1 is MGHRA, CDR2 YSYEKL, per germline. The length of the CDR3 is 15 residues. V gave up 1 base and J gave up 6 bases, with 13 bases separating them. CDR3 in DNA: TGCGCCAGCAGCCAAGCACAAGGGACCCCTCAGCCCCAGCATTTT. This codes for CASSQAQGTPQPQHF.

This clonotype was picked up one time. The chain links TRBV7-9 to TRBJ2-1; 16 bases fit TRBD2. Germline V CDR1 and CDR2: SEHNR, FQNEAQ (reference sequence). The J segment lost 8 bases and the V segment lost 4 bases, leaving 2 bases of the junction unmatched. The CDR3 is made up of 15 amino acids. The CDR3 sequence: CASSSGTSGGDEQFF. The CDR3 nucleotides read TGTGCCAGCAGCTCGGGGACTAGCGGGGGGGATGAGCAGTTCTTC.

The V call is TRBV18, the J call TRBJ1-1; 7 bases agree with TRBD1. V shed 3 bases and J 1 base; nucleotides not matched to a gene: 2. This CDR3 comprises 14 residues. Germline values: CDR1 KGHSH, CDR2 LQKENI. CDR3 region: CASSPGQWNTEAFF. The CDR3 DNA reads as TGTGCCAGCTCACCGGGACAGTGGAACACTGAAGCTTTCTTT.

For this clonotype: Germline is not matched at one junction end, which may reflect a read error. The J gene is TRBJ2-4, the V gene TRBV10-3; 9 bases map to TRBD2. The DNA end is more similar to TRBJ2-7, so the J call may be wrong. CDR3 length equals 13 residues. Per germline, CDR1 ENHRY and CDR2 SYGVKD. The CDR3 nucleotides are TGTGCCGTCAGTGACGGACTAGCGTTCGAGCAGTACTTC. The encoded protein is CAVSDGLAFEQYF.

The V call is TRBV20-1, the J call TRBJ2-5; 9 nucleotides match TRBD1. V dropped 5 bases and J dropped 5; count of bases not matched to a gene: 12. Germline CDR1 reads DFQATT; CDR2 reads SNEGSKA (reference sequence). The CDR3 spans 15 residues. The CDR3 here is CSAPPGTGSMETQYF. In nucleotides, the CDR3 is TGCAGTGCTCCACCCGGGACAGGGAGCATGGAGACCCAGTACTTC.

The chain combines TRBV28 with TRBJ2-7; 7 nucleotides line up with TRBD1. V lost 6 bases to trimming and J lost 0 bases; unmatched junction nucleotides: 2. Germline V gives CDR1 MDHEN, CDR2 SYDVKM. The CDR3 spans 13 residues. Written as DNA, the CDR3 is TGTGCCAGCAGAAGGACAGGCTCCTACGAGCAGTACTTC. It specifies CASRRTGSYEQYF.

The genes are TRBV7-9 and TRBJ2-3; D is uncertain. Trimming shortened V by 7 bases and J by 4 bases, and 18 bases separated the two germline ends. CDR1 and CDR2 from the germline V gene are SEHNR and FQNEAQ (reference sequence). The CDR3 is 15 amino acids. CDR3 bases: TGTGCCAGCAATCAACCTCGGGTGTCGGCAGATACGCAGTATTTT. Protein sequence: CASNQPRVSADTQYF.

The chain joins TRBV5-1 to TRBJ2-7; no clear D. This CDR3 region has 15 residues. The germline gives CDR1 SGHRS, CDR2 YFSETQ. Deletions cut 0 bases from V and 2 bases from J, with 12 bases between. CDR3 in DNA: TGCGCCAGCAGCTTGGTTGCCGGCACAACCTACGAGCAGTACTTC. It specifies CASSLVAGTTYEQYF.

Many counts were recorded for this clonotype. The rearrangement joins TRBV12-3 or TRBV12-4 to TRBJ2-3, with D possibly TRBD2 on 7 matching bases. The ends were cut back, 3 bases at V and 15 bases at J, with 22 bases in the middle. The CDR3 is 14 amino acids. The CDR3 nucleotides are TGTGCCAGCAGTTTTGGGGGGGGCGGAGATGTGGAATATTTT. Encoded protein: CASSFGGGGDVEYF.

The table lists this clonotype with a few counts. The chain employs TRBV24-1 and TRBJ2-1, with TRBD1 matching 9 bases. CDR1 and CDR2 from the germline V gene are KGHDR and SFDVKD. V was clipped by 3 bases and J by 0 bases; unmatched bases: 8. This CDR3 contains 18 residues. The CDR3 region is CATSDHRPGQGSYNEQFF. The CDR3 nucleotides are TGTGCCACCAGTGATCACCGACCGGGACAGGGCTCCTACAATGAGCAGTTCTTC.

About this clonotype itself: At one end, the junction sequence differs from germline, possibly due to a read error. The rearrangement joins TRBV29-1 to TRBJ2-5; D possibly corresponds to TRBD2 (6 bases). The CDR3 has 14 residues. Germline-derived CDR1 and CDR2 are SQVTM and ANQGSEA. Here the CDR3 reads CGVGRRDSQETQYF. In DNA form, the CDR3 reads TGCGGCGTTGGCCGACGGGACTCGCAAGAGACCCAGTACTTC. The full variable domain, its missing parts supplied by reference TRBV29-1 and TRBJ2-5, is SAVISQKPSRDICQRGTSLTIQCQVDSQVTMMFWYRQQPGQSLTLIATANQGSEATYESGFVIDKFPISRPNLTFSTLTVSNMSPEDSSIYLCGVGRRDSQETQYFGPGTRLLVL.

The chain links TRBV5-1 to TRBJ2-1; 16 positions agree with TRBD2. The CDR3 spans 16 residues. V gave up 4 bases and J gave up 7 bases; unmatched junction bases: 5. Per the germline V gene, CDR1 is SGHRS and CDR2 is YFSETQ. CDR3 DNA: TGCGCCAGCAGCCCGGGACTAGCGGGAGGGCCGAATGAGCAGTTCTTC. Translating it yields CASSPGLAGGPNEQFF.

This clonotype was recorded only once. V gene TRBV12-3 or TRBV12-4 combines with J gene TRBJ2-1, with a weak D call TRBD2 (5 bases). The CDR3 extends over 13 amino acids. V lost 2 bases, J lost 6 bases, and 8 bases lay in between. The CDR3 is CASSLIRGNEQFF. CDR3 coding DNA: TGTGCCAGCAGTTTAATTCGGGGCAATGAGCAGTTCTTC.

This clonotype was seen a few times. The chain recombines TRBV5-1 with TRBJ2-5; maybe TRBD1 (6 bases). The CDR3 spans 17 residues. The germline V and J ends were trimmed by 0 bases and 4 bases, with 19 bases remaining between them. Germline lookup yields CDR1 SGHRS and CDR2 YFSETQ. The CDR3 DNA follows: TGCGCCAGCAGCTTGGCCGAGTATCAGGGGAGAGGAGAGACCCAGTACTTC. Amino acids: CASSLAEYQGRGETQYF.

This clonotype has more than one count but fewer than ten. The V and J genes are TRBV5-4 and TRBJ2-4; 10 nucleotides line up with TRBD2. The CDR3 covers 14 residues. With 3 bases clipped from V and 6 bases from J, the junction kept 3 bases outside the gene matches. Germline CDR1 and CDR2: SGHNT and YYREEE (reference sequence). This CDR3 is CASSSWTSGNIQYF. CDR3 sequence (DNA): TGTGCCAGCAGCTCCTGGACTAGCGGAAACATTCAGTACTTC. The full variable domain, rest sourced from reference TRBV5-4 and TRBJ2-4, is ETGVTQSPTHLIKTRGQQVTLRCSSQSGHNTVSWYQQALGQGPQFIFQYYREEENGRGNFPPRFSGLQFPNYSSELNVNALELDDSALYLCASSSWTSGNIQYFGAGTRLSVL.

V is TRBV14 and J is TRBJ1-2; 8 positions match TRBD1. Unmatched junction bases numbered 3, after V lost 3 bases and J lost 0 bases. The germline V gene encodes CDR1 SGHDN and CDR2 FVKESK. The length of the CDR3 is 15 residues. DNA for the CDR3: TGTGCCAGCAGCCATGGGACAGGTACTAACTATGGCTACACCTTC. Translation gives CASSHGTGTNYGYTF.

The DNA of the CDR3 is TGTGCCAGCAGCTTGGTAGGCAGGGCGGCGAGTGGAGATACGCAGTATTTT. Protein product: CASSLVGRAASGDTQYF. The chain uses TRBV5-6 and TRBJ2-3; D may be TRBD1 (5 bases). Germline values: CDR1 SGHDT, CDR2 YYEEEE. Trimming removed 0 bases at V and 5 bases at J, with 19 bases between. The CDR3 contains 17 residues.

The chain uses TRBV11-2 and TRBJ2-7, with D maybe TRBD1 (6 bases). The J call may not be correct, given that the DNA end is closer to TRBJ2-5. Germline V gene sequence: CDR1 SGHAT, CDR2 FQNNGV. This CDR3 has 14 residues. CDR3 amino acids: CASSSQGFTETQYF. DNA for the CDR3: TGTGCCAGCAGCTCCCAGGGGTTTACGGAGACCCAGTACTTC.